This T cell receptor beta chain was recorded in a study of T cells after yellow fever vaccination. Germline values: CDR1 MNHEY, CDR2 SVGAGI. Unmatched junction bases numbered 11, after V lost 5 bases and J lost 7 bases. This CDR3 comprises 16 residues. TCRdb reprocessed the 5' RACE reads with MiXCR, giving one entry per CDR3 protein. Seen here are approximately 130,000 distinct CDR3 sequences, roughly 15% observed once, and the top ten hold 40% to 45%. This clonotype was seen at least ten times. The rearrangement joins TRBV6-5 to TRBJ2-5; 12 bases are shared with TRBD2. The receptor's source is a young man who received the YFV17D yellow fever vaccine. The source material was CD8+ T cells sorted from PBMCs, sampled 5 days after the yellow fever booster vaccination. CDR3 in DNA: TGTGCCAGCAGTACGGCTAGCGGGGGGGCCCGTCTGACCCAGTACTTC. Protein sequence: CASSTASGGARLTQYF.